This T cell receptor (beta chain) came from a study of radiotherapy plus CTLA-4 blockade in lung cancer. Study-level information: Among all patients, 15% to 20% showed objective responses, while roughly 28% had disease control. The study, taken as a whole, reports: Reportedly, early blood T cell clone dynamics best predicted response, with interferon-beta. Clones derived from tumor TCRs expanded in blood after radiotherapy plus ipilimumab.

Remarks on this clone: Its specificity is not known.

This table comes from immunoSEQ multiplex PCR, and its TCRdb copy is limited to in-frame clones, with some not included. The data show 85,000 to 130,000 clones, with about 83% seen just once and approximately 2.5% held by the top ten. CDR3 length: 15 amino acids. V lost 5 bases to trimming and J lost 4 bases, with 15 bases between them. CDR1 and CDR2 (germline): SGHVS, FNYEAQ. Focal radiation and CTLA-4 blockade (ipilimumab) were tested in chemo-refractory metastatic non-small-cell lung cancer patients. The receptor was isolated from a human donor with non-small cell lung cancer that progressed on radiotherapy plus ipilimumab. Some clones in this sample may be carry-over from other donors' samples. The material was peripheral blood, obtained from a patient treated with radiotherapy plus ipilimumab. This chain uses TRBV7-6 with TRBJ2-1; D possibly corresponds to TRBD2 (7 bases). In DNA form, the CDR3 reads TGTGCCAGCAGCGTCCTGGGGGGGGCATACAATGAGCAGTTCTTC. Protein sequence: CASSVLGGAYNEQFF.